This T cell receptor beta chain stems from a study of shared clonotypes between healthy human individuals. The V gene's germline CDR1 is MDHEN and CDR2 SYDVKM. V was pared by 3 bases and J by 4 bases, with 16 bases between. The CDR3 spans 15 residues. CD45RO negativity and positive selection for CCR7 defined naive CD8 cells, a population that excluded terminally differentiated effector memory CD45RA+ cells. Donors were Caucasian adults residing in Nashville, Tennessee, USA. It was at deep level that the assay was run. Study processing details: ImmunoSEQ output lacked quality scores and full-length reads, limiting matched filtering. The assay was immunoSEQ multiplex PCR, and TCRdb's table has in-frame clones only and misses some. Clone size and V and J calls were adopted from that table, with D and trimming inferred from the DNA. The table has 2 million or so clones, about 94% seen once; the top ten hold around 1.1%.

This TCR came from a man in his late teens or twenties in good health. The V call is TRBV28, the J call TRBJ2-7; TRBD2 might be the D (7 bases). The sequencing input was naive CD8+ T cells sorted from blood. Here the CDR3 DNA reads TGTGCCAGCAGTTTGGGGGGGCTATCAATTTACGAGCAGTACTTC. Residues: CASSLGGLSIYEQYF.